Listed here are 21 T cell receptor beta chains from one sample, sequenced in a study of CD8 T cells in Susac syndrome. Reverse transcription of about 0.5 to 1 ug RNA was carried out with random hexamers. TCRdb re-called the immunoSEQ multiplex PCR reads with MiXCR, one entry per CDR3 protein. The sample consists of about 250,000 distinct CDR3 sequences, around 93% of them appearing once. The sequencing sample was made of CD4+ T cells from PBMCs. The receptors here all came from a human donor with multiple sclerosis.

In this sample, this clonotype turned up once. The V gene is TRBV5-6, the J gene TRBJ2-2; D call uncertain. The CDR3 is made up of 15 amino acids. CDR1 is SGHDT, CDR2 YYEEEE, per germline. The V gene lost 2 bases and the J gene lost 1 base, with 9 bases spanning the gap. CDR3 region: CASSLTDGNTGELFF. The CDR3 DNA follows: TGTGCCAGCAGCTTAACAGACGGGAACACCGGGGAGCTGTTTTTT. The complete variable domain, with remaining parts taken from reference TRBV5-6 and TRBJ2-2, reads DAGVTQSPTHLIKTRGQQVTLRCSPKSGHDTVSWYQQALGQGPQFIFQYYEEEERQRGNFPDRFSGHQFPNYSSELNVNALLLGDSALYLCASSLTDGNTGELFFGEGSRLTVL.

The chain employs TRBV3-1 and TRBJ2-6; 8 nucleotides line up with TRBD1. The CDR3 consists of 16 residues. V shed 4 bases and J 2 bases; nucleotides not matched to a gene: 4. From germline, CDR1 is LGHDT and CDR2 YNNKEL (reference sequence). The CDR3 here is CASSLMTGAGANVLTF. The CDR3 DNA is TGTGCCAGCAGCCTGATGACAGGGGCTGGGGCCAACGTCCTGACTTTC.

The rearrangement links TRBV6-1 to TRBJ2-5; no definite D call. Germline loops: CDR1 MNHNS, CDR2 SASEGT. V was shortened by 7 bases and J by 3 bases, with 6 bases between the two germline ends. The CDR3 length is 11 residues. For the CDR3, the DNA is TGTGCCAGCACGGCGGAAGAGACCCAGTACTTC. This sequence encodes CASTAEETQYF.

The chain uses TRBV5-1 and TRBJ2-2; 8 bases agree with TRBD2. CDR1 is SGHRS and CDR2 is YFSETQ in the germline V gene. The trim removed 2 bases at V and 7 bases at J, leaving 4 bases unmatched. This CDR3 contains 14 residues. The CDR3 sequence: CASSFSGVGGELFF. The CDR3 DNA follows: TGCGCCAGCAGCTTTAGCGGGGTCGGCGGGGAGCTGTTTTTT.

V is TRBV29-1 and J is TRBJ2-1; no firm D call. Between the trimmed V and J ends, which lost 4 bases and 9 bases, there was a span of 10 bases. The CDR3 has 11 amino acids. CDR1 and CDR2 from the germline V gene are SQVTM and ANQGSEA. The CDR3 bases are TGCAGCGTTGGGCGCCAAGGTGAGCAGTTCTTC. Protein product: CSVGRQGEQFF.

In DNA, the CDR3 is TGTGCCAGCAGCTCATTCAATGAGCAGTTCTTC. It specifies CASSSFNEQFF. The chain has TRBV3-1 and TRBJ2-1; D not certain. The ends were cut back, 5 bases at V and 6 bases at J, with 5 bases in the middle. CDR1 LGHDT and CDR2 YNNKEL come from the germline V gene (reference sequence). CDR3 size: 11 residues.

The chain links TRBV15 to TRBJ1-3; a weak D match, TRBD1 (6 bases). The V end was cut by 0 bases, the J end by 0 bases, with 9 bases between. CDR3 length equals 16 residues. CDR1 LNHNV and CDR2 YYDKDF come from the germline V gene (reference sequence). For the CDR3, the DNA is TGTGCCACCAGCAGAGATAGGGGGGCCTCTGGAAACACCATATATTTT. This gives the protein CATSRDRGASGNTIYF.

V usage is TRBV7-3 and J usage is TRBJ2-1; TRBD2 matches 8 bases. The length of the CDR3 is 14 residues. Per the germline V gene, CDR1 is SGHTA and CDR2 is FQGTGA. V dropped 5 bases and J dropped 8; count of bases not matched to a gene: 8. The CDR3 sequence: CASSRAGTRDEQFF. The CDR3, as DNA: TGTGCCAGCAGCCGTGCCGGGACTAGAGATGAGCAGTTCTTC.

V gene TRBV30 combines with J gene TRBJ1-5; 7 bases match TRBD1. Germline lookup yields CDR1 GTSNPN and CDR2 SVGIG (reference sequence). The trim removed 8 bases at V and 2 bases at J, leaving 6 bases unmatched. The CDR3 is 13 amino acids. The CDR3 bases are TGTGCCACCGGACAGGACGGCAATCAGCCCCAGCATTTT. Its protein product is CATGQDGNQPQHF.

This sequence joins TRBV3-1 and TRBJ2-7; D might be TRBD1 (6 bases). V gave up 0 bases and J gave up 5 bases, with 17 bases separating them. The CDR3 consists of 16 residues. CDR1 and CDR2 (germline): LGHDT, YNNKEL (reference sequence). CDR3 DNA: TGTGCCAGCAGCCAAGATAGTGGGGGACACAACAACGAGCAGTACTTC. Protein: CASSQDSGGHNNEQYF.

The genes are TRBV6-1 and TRBJ2-4; D is perhaps TRBD2 (6 bases). Between the trimmed V and J ends, which lost 10 bases and 1 base, there was a span of 14 bases. The CDR3 is 14 residues long. Germline V gene data show CDR1 as MNHNS and CDR2 as SASEGT. The DNA of the CDR3 is TGTGCCACCTTCCCCCGGGGGGCCAAAAACATTCAGTACTTC. The encoded protein is CATFPRGAKNIQYF.

The V call is TRBV5-4, the J call TRBJ2-3; a weak D match, TRBD2 (5 bases). V was cut by 5 bases and J by 4 bases, with 11 bases left in between. CDR1 and CDR2 (germline): SGHNT, YYREEE (reference sequence). The CDR3 covers 13 residues. The DNA for the CDR3 is TGTGCCAGCAGTAGAAGCGGTTCAGATACGCAGTATTTT. It is translated as CASSRSGSDTQYF.

The chain recombines TRBV25-1 with TRBJ1-4; possibly TRBD1 for D (5 bases). Germline lookup yields CDR1 MGHDK and CDR2 SYGVNS. V was pared by 7 bases and J by 10 bases, with 19 bases between. This CDR3 region has 14 residues. CDR3 sequence: CASTGLGGSGKLFF. The CDR3 nucleotides read TGTGCCAGCACCGGGCTGGGGGGTTCGGGAAAACTGTTTTTT.

The rearrangement links TRBV7-9 to TRBJ2-3; TRBD2 matches at 12 bases. The CDR3 has 12 residues. With V trimmed by 5 bases and J by 10 bases, 1 base remained unmatched. Germline V gives CDR1 SEHNR, CDR2 FQNEAQ (reference sequence). Here the CDR3 reads CASSPSGGAQYF. The CDR3 DNA is TGTGCCAGCAGCCCTAGCGGGGGGGCGCAGTATTTT.

This clonotype has just one count. V usage is TRBV7-9 and J usage is TRBJ1-6, with 7 bases identical to TRBD1. Germline loops: CDR1 SEHNR, CDR2 FQNEAQ (reference sequence). Trimming cost V 1 base and J 5 bases; bases outside gene matches: 5. CDR3 length: 16 residues. CDR3 in amino acids: CASSLGGGQNNSPLHF. In nucleotides, the CDR3 is TGTGCCAGCAGCTTAGGGGGGGGACAGAATAATTCACCCCTCCACTTT.

The chain is built from TRBV3-1 and TRBJ1-5; D call uncertain. Trimming took 3 bases from V and 0 from J, leaving 6 bases between them. This CDR3 contains 14 residues. The germline CDR1 and CDR2 sequences are LGHDT and YNNKEL (reference sequence). The DNA of the CDR3 is TGTGCCAGCAGCCAGGGAAATAGCAATCAGCCCCAGCATTTT. Protein sequence: CASSQGNSNQPQHF.

This clonotype is a singleton in its sample. The chain has TRBV20-1 and TRBJ2-1; D not certain. CDR1 is DFQATT and CDR2 is SNEGSKA in the germline V gene (reference sequence). The ends were cut back, 4 bases at V and 10 bases at J, with 11 bases in the middle. The CDR3 has 11 amino acids. In DNA form, the CDR3 reads TGCAGTGCTACCCCTGTAGACGAGCAGTTCTTC. This codes for CSATPVDEQFF.

The chain employs TRBV2 and TRBJ2-2; D uncertain. The V gene's germline CDR1 is SNHLY and CDR2 FYNNEI. CDR3 length: 14 residues. The V gene lost 5 bases and the J gene lost 0 bases, with 7 bases spanning the gap. The CDR3 sequence is CASSMGPNTGELFF. The CDR3 DNA follows: TGTGCCAGCAGTATGGGCCCGAACACCGGGGAGCTGTTTTTT.

This chain links TRBV3-1 with TRBJ2-7; TRBD2 matches 12 bases. CDR3 length: 16 amino acids. Germline loops: CDR1 LGHDT, CDR2 YNNKEL (reference sequence). V lost 1 base, J lost 4 bases, and 5 bases stayed unmatched. CDR3 in amino acids: CASSQVQTSGGYEQYF. CDR3 nucleotide sequence: TGTGCCAGCAGCCAAGTTCAGACTAGCGGGGGTTACGAGCAGTACTTC.

Only one count was recorded for this clonotype. The gene calls are TRBV6-5 and TRBJ1-6, with TRBD1 identical over 11 bases. CDR1 is MNHEY, CDR2 SVGAGI, per germline. The CDR3 spans 14 residues. The J segment lost 10 bases and the V segment lost 5 bases, leaving 4 bases of the junction unmatched. The CDR3 spells CASSPDRGRSPLHF. CDR3 DNA sequence: TGTGCCAGCAGTCCGGACAGGGGGCGATCACCCCTCCACTTT.

This clonotype was recorded only once. This rearrangement joins TRBV29-1 to TRBJ1-1, with unresolved D. The V end was cut by 6 bases, the J end by 4 bases, with 15 bases between. Germline loops: CDR1 SQVTM, CDR2 ANQGSEA. The CDR3 is made up of 13 amino acids. CDR3 sequence: CSVGRWTGTEAFF. As DNA, the CDR3 is TGCAGCGTCGGACGGTGGACGGGCACTGAAGCTTTCTTT.